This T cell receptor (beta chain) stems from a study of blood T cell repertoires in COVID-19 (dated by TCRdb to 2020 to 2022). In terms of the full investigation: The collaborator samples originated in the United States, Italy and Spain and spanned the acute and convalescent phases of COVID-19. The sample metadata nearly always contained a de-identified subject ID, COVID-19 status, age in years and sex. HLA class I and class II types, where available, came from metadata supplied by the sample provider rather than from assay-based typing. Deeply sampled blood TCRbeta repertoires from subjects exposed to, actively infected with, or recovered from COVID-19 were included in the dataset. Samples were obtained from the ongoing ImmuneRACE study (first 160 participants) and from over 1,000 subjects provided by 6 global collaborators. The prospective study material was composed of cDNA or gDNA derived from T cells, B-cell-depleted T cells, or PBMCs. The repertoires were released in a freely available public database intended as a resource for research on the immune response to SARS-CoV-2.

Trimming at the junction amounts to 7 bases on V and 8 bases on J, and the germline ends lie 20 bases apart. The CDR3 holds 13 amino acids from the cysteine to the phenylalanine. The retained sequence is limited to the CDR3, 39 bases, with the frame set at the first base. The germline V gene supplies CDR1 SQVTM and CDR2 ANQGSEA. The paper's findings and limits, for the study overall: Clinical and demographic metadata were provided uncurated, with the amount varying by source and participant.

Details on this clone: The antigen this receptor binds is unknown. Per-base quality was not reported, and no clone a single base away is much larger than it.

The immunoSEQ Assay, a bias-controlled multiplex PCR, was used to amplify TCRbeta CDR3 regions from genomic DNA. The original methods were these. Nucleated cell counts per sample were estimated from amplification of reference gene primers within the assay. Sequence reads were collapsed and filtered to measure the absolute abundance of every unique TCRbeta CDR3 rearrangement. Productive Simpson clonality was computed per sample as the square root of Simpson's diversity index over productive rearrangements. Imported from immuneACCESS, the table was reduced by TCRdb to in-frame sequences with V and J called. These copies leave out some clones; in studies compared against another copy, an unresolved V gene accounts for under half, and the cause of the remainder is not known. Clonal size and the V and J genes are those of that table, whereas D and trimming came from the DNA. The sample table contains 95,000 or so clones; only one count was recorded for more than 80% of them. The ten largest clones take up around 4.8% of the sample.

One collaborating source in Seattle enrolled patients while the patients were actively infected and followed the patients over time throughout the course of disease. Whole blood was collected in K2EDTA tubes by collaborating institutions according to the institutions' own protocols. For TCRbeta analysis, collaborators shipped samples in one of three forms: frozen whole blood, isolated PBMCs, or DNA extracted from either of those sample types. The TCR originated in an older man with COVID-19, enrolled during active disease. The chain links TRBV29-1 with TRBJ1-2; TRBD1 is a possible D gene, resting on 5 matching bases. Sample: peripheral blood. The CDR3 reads CSAPTGSSRGYTF. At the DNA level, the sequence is TGCAGCGCGCCAACAGGATCGTCCCGGGGCTACACCTTC.